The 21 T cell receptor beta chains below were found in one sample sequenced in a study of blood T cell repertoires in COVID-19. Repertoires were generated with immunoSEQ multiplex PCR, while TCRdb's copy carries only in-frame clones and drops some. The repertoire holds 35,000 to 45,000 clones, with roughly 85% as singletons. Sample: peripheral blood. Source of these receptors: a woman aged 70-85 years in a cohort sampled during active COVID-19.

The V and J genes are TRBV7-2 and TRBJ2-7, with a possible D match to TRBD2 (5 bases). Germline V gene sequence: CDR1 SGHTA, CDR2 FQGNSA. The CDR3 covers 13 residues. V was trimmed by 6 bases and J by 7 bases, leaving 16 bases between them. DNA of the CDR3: TGTGCCAGCAGGCCCGGGTACCGGACTGAGCAGTACTTC. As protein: CASRPGYRTEQYF.

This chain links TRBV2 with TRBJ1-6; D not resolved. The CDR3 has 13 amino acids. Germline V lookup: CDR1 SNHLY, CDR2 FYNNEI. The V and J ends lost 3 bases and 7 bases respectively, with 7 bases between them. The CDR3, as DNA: TGTGCCAGCAGTGACACTCGAAATTCACCCCTCCACTTT. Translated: CASSDTRNSPLHF.

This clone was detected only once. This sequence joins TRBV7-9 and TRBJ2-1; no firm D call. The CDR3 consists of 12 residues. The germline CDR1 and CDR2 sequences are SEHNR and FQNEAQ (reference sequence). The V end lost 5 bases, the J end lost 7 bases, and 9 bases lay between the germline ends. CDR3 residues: CASSPPVNEQFF. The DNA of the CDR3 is TGTGCCAGCAGCCCTCCGGTAAATGAGCAGTTCTTC.

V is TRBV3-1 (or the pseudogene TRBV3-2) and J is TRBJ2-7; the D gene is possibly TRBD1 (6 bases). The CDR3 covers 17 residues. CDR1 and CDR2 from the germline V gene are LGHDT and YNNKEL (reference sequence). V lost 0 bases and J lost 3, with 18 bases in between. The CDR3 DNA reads TGTGCCAGCAGCCAAGAAGAAGGGACACTCCTGGACTACGAGCAGTACTTC. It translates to CASSQEEGTLLDYEQYF.

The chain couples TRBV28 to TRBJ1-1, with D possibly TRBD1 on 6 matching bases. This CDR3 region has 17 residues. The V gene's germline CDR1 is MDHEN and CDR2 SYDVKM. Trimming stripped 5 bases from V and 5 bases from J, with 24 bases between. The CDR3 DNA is TGTGCCAGCAGTGATGCCAGGGCAGGGGTTAAACGGACTGAAGCTTTCTTT. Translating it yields CASSDARAGVKRTEAFF.

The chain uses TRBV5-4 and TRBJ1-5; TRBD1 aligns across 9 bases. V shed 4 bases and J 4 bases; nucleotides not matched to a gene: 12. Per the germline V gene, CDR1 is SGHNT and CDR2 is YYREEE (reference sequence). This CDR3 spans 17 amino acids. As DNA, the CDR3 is TGTGCCAGCAGCGTAGGACAGGGGCGGGGGGTTAATCAGCCCCAGCATTTT. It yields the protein CASSVGQGRGVNQPQHF.

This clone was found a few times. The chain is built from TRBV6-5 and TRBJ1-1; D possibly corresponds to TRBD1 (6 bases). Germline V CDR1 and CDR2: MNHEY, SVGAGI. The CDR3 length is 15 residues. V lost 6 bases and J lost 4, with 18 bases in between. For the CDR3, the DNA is TGTGCCAGCAGCCGGGGACGGTCAGGGGTCACTGAAGCTTTCTTT. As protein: CASSRGRSGVTEAFF.

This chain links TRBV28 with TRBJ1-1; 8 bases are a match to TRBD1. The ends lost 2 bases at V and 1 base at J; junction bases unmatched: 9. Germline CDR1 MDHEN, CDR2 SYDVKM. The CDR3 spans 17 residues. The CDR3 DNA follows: TGTGCCAGCAGTTTAAGGACAGGGTCCGGAGGGAACACTGAAGCTTTCTTT. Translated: CASSLRTGSGGNTEAFF. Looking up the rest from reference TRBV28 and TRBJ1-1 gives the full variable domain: DVKVTQSSRYLVKRTGEKVFLECVQDMDHENMFWYRQDPGLGLRLIYFSYDVKMKEKGDIPEGYSVSREKKERFSLILESASTNQTSMYLCASSLRTGSGGNTEAFFGQGTRLTVV.

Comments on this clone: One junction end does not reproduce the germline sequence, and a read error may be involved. CDR3 nucleotides: TGTACCAGCAGAAAGACAGGGGAGAAGAGCTACACCTTC. This gives the protein CTSRKTGEKSYTF. V gene TRBV12-3 or TRBV12-4 combines with J gene TRBJ1-2, with TRBD1 matching over 8 bases. The CDR3 sequence is 13 residues long.

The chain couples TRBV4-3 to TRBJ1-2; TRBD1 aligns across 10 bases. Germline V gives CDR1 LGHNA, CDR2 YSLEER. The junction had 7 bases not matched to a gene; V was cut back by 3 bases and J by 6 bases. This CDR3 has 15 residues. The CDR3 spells CASSHGTGVRNGYTF. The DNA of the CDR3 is TGCGCCAGCAGCCACGGGACAGGGGTTAGAAATGGCTACACCTTC.

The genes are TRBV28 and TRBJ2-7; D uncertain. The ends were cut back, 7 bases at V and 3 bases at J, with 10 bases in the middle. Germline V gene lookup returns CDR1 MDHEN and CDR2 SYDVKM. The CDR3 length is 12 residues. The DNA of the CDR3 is TGTGCCAGCACTCGCCCAGACTACGAGCAGTACTTC. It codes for CASTRPDYEQYF.

CDR3 sequence reads: CASSVDAHFSGANVLTF. The CDR3 DNA reads TGTGCCAGCAGCGTAGATGCCCACTTCTCTGGGGCCAACGTCCTGACTTTC. The chain couples TRBV9 to TRBJ2-6, with D hard to call. The V end was cut by 0 bases, the J end by 0 bases, with 10 bases between. The CDR3 contains 17 residues. From germline, CDR1 is SGDLS and CDR2 YYNGEE.

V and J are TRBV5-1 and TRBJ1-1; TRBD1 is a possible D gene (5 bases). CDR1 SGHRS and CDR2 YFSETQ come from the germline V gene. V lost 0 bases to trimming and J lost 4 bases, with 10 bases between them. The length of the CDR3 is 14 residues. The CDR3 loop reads CASSLGQRGTEAFF. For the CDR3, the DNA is TGCGCCAGCAGCTTGGGACAGCGAGGCACTGAAGCTTTCTTT.

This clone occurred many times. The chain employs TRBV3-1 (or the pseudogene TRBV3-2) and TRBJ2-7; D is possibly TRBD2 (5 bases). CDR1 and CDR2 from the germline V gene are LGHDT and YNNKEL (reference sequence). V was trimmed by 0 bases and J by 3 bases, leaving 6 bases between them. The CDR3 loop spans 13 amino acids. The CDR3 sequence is CASSQETIYEQYF. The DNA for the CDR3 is TGTGCCAGCAGCCAAGAGACTATCTACGAGCAGTACTTC.

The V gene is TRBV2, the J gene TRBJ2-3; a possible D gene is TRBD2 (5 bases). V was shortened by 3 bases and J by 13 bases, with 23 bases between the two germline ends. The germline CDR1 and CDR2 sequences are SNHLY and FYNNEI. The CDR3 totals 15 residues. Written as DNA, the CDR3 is TGTGCCAGCAGTGATCTCGGCCTTGCTGGTCCCGGGGAGTATTTT. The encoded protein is CASSDLGLAGPGEYF.

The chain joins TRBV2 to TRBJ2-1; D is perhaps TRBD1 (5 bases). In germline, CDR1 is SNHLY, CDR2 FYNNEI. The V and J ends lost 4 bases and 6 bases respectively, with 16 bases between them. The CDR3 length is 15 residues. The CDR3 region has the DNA TGTGCCAGCAGTGCAGGGCCCCTCCAGCGCAATGAGCAGTTCTTC. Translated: CASSAGPLQRNEQFF.

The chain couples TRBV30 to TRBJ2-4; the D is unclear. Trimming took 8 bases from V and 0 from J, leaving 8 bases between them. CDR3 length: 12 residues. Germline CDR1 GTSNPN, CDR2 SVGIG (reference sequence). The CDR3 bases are TGTGCCGGGAATCAAGCCAAAAACATTCAGTACTTC. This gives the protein CAGNQAKNIQYF.

CDR3 coding DNA: TGTGCCAGTAGTATGATTAGTACCTACAATGAGCAGTTCTTC. This codes for CASSMISTYNEQFF. The V gene is TRBV19, the J gene TRBJ2-1; no definite D call. Trimming pared 3 bases from V and 2 bases from J, leaving 8 bases between. The germline V gene encodes CDR1 LNHDA and CDR2 SQIVND (reference sequence). The CDR3 runs to 14 residues.

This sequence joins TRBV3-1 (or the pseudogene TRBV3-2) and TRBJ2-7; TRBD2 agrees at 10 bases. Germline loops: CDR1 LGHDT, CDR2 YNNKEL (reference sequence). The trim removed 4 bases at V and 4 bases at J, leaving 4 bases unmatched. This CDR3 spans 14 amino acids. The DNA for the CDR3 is TGTGCCAGCAGCCTGACTAGCGGGTCTTACGAGCAGTACTTC. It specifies CASSLTSGSYEQYF.

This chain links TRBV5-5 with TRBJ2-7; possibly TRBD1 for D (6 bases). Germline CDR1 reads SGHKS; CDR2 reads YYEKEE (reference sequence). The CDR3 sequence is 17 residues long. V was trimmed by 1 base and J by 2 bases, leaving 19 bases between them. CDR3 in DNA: TGTGCCAGCAGCTTGACGGGCTCGGCAGGGGTCCCCTACGAGCAGTACTTC. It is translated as CASSLTGSAGVPYEQYF.

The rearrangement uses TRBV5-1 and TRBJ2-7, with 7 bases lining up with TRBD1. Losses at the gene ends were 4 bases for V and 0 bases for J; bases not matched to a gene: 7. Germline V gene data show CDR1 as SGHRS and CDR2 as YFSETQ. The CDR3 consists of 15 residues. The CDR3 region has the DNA TGCGCCAGCAGCGAAACAGGGGCCAGCTCCTACGAGCAGTACTTC. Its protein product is CASSETGASSYEQYF.